This T cell receptor (beta chain) was retrieved from a study of T cells after posttransplantation cyclophosphamide. The sample holds many counts of this clone. What it binds is not known. On the day of bone marrow donation, the related graft donor provided peripheral blood. Some clones are missing from TCRdb's copy, which holds only in-frame ones; the method was immunoSEQ multiplex PCR. This record lists some 31,000 clones, none seen once only, and the top ten clones contain about 4.4%. The CDR3 has 15 amino acids. The V end lost 0 bases, the J end lost 5 bases, and 12 bases lay between the germline ends. Germline V gene lookup returns CDR1 SGHRS and CDR2 YFSETQ. Study results and limitations: Tissue-infiltrating T cells from skin or gut overlapped little with blood T cells. Later post-transplant blood repertoires were often dominated by donor CD8+ memory clones. After PTCy, TRB diversity resembled that of CNI/methotrexate controls.

The chain links TRBV5-1 to TRBJ2-1, with D uncertain. The source material was PBMCs. The receptor was isolated from a woman aged 25 to 39 in good health and a related stem cell transplant donor. The CDR3 DNA follows: TGCGCCAGCAGCTTGGTCAAGCCCTATAACAATGAGCAGTTCTTC. The encoded protein is CASSLVKPYNNEQFF.